A selection of T cell receptor beta chains follows, all from one sample in a study of CDR3 diversity in severe acne. MiXCR was run by TCRdb on the PCR reads, yielding one entry per CDR3 protein. Here the sample spans some 85,000 distinct CDR3 sequences, 49% being singletons. The sequencing sample was made of blood. These receptors were taken from a male donor with severe acne vulgaris. Each CDR3 is given with its conserved first and last residue. The D gene is left open where the match is weak. For some rows the clone size is stated as once, few or many, or as a class when expanded; others skip it.

CDR3nt	CDR3aa	d_gene	v_gene	j_gene	abundance
TGCGCCAGCAGTGAGGGAACTGAAGCTTTCTTT	CASSEGTEAFF	.	TRBV10-2	TRBJ1-1	few
TGTGCCAGCAGCGGAACACGTAGTCTTAGCAATCAGCCCCAGCATTTT	CASSGTRSLSNQPQHF	.	TRBV7-8	TRBJ1-5	.
TGTGCCAGTAGTATCGGCCTAAATGAAGCTTTCTTT	CASSIGLNEAFF	.	TRBV19	TRBJ1-1	.
TGCAGTGCTAGGGGGTACGGTGAGCAGTTCTTC	CSARGYGEQFF	.	TRBV20-1	TRBJ2-1	once
TGTGCCAGCTCACCCGGACAGTCCGATCAGCCCCAGCATTTT	CASSPGQSDQPQHF	.	TRBV18	TRBJ1-5	many
TGTGCCACCACCTCGCCCCTAGAGCCAATCGGGGGGACCCAGTACTTC	CATTSPLEPIGGTQYF	.	TRBV28	TRBJ2-5	.
TGTGCCAGCAGCTCGACACAGCCCCTAACCTACGAGCAGTACTTC	CASSSTQPLTYEQYF	.	TRBV7-9	TRBJ2-7	few
TGTGCCAGTAGGAAGGGGACCCGAGGGACCCAGTACTTC	CASRKGTRGTQYF	.	TRBV19	TRBJ2-5	.
TGTGCCAGTAGGAAGGCGGGGGTAGAGACCCAGTACTTC	CASRKAGVETQYF	TRBD2	TRBV19	TRBJ2-5	.
TGTGCCACCAGCAGAGAAGGGCGGGAGGGCTCCTACGAGCAGTACTTC	CATSREGREGSYEQYF	TRBD2	TRBV15	TRBJ2-7	.